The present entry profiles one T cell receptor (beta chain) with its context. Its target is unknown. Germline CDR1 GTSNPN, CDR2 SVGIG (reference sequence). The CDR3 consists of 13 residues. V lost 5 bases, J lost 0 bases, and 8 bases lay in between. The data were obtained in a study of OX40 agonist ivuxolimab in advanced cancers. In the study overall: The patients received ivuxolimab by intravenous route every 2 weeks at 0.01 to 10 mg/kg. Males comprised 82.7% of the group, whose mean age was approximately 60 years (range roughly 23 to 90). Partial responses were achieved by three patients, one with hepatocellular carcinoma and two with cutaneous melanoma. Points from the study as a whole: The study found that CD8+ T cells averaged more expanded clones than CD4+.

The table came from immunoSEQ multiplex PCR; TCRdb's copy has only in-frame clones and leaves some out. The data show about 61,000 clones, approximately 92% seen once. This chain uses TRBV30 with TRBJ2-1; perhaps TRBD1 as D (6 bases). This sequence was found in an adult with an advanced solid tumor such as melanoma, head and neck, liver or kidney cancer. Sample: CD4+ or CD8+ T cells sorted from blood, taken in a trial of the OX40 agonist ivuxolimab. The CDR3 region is CAWGGLSYNEQFF. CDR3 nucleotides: TGTGCCTGGGGGGGCCTCTCCTACAATGAGCAGTTCTTC. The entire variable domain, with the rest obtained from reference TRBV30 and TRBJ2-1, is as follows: SQTIHQWPATLVQPVGSPLSLECTVEGTSNPNLYWYRQAAGRGLQLLFYSVGIGQISSEVPQNLSASRPQDRQFILSSKKLLLSDSGFYLCAWGGLSYNEQFFGPGTRLTVL.